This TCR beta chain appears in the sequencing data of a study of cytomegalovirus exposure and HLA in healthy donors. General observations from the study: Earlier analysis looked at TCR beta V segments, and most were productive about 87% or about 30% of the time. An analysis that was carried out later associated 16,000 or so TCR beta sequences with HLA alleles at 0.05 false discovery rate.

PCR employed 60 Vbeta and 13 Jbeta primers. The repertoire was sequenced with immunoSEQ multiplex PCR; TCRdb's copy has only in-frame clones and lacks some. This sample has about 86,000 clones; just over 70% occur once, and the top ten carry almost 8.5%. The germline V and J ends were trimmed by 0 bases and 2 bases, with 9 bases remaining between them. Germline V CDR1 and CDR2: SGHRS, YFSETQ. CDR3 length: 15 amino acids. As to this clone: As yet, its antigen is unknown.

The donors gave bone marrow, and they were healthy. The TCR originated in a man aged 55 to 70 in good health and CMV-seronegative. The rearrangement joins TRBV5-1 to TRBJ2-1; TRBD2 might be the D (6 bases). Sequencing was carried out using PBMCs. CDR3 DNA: TGCGCCAGCAGCTTGGCGGGCGGGGCCTACAATGAGCAGTTCTTC. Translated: CASSLAGGAYNEQFF.